This TCR beta chain was sequenced in a study of cytomegalovirus exposure and HLA in healthy donors. Study in general: Early release data held about 85 million unique TCRs from HLA-typed donors. Study observations and caveats: Earlier analysis yielded a pattern in which most TCR beta V segments were productive about 87% or about 30% of the time.

Regarding this clone: Antigen specificity is unknown.

The germline V gene has CDR1 SGHRS and CDR2 YFSETQ. V lost 6 bases, J lost 3 bases, and 4 bases stayed unmatched. The CDR3 has 14 amino acids. Vbeta (60) and Jbeta (13) primers were used in the PCR. Data came from immunoSEQ multiplex PCR; TCRdb stores just in-frame clones and leaves some out. Of approximately 40,000 clones in the sample, 80% to 90% were seen once. The specimen was PBMCs. This TCR derives from a woman aged 40 to 55 in good health and CMV-seropositive. J is TRBJ2-5 and V is TRBV5-1; TRBD1 aligns across 11 bases. The DNA for the CDR3 is TGCGCCAGCACATGGGACAGGGGGAAAGAGACCCAGTACTTC. It specifies CASTWDRGKETQYF.